One and the same sample provided the 18 T cell receptor beta chains below, sequenced in a study of shared clonotypes between healthy human individuals. Only in-frame clones appear in the TCRdb table, and some are missing; sequencing was by immunoSEQ multiplex PCR. The sample has roughly 300,000 clones, around 70% seen once; the top ten hold 10%. The sequenced material came from memory CD4+ T cells sorted from blood. Subset denoted: CD45RA-negative fraction. The receptor set was obtained from a man aged 30 to 45 in good health.

The chain recombines TRBV2 with TRBJ1-3, with 8 bases aligning to TRBD1. The CDR3 consists of 20 residues. Unmatched junction bases numbered 16, after V lost 3 bases and J lost 0 bases. Germline values: CDR1 SNHLY, CDR2 FYNNEI. This chain's CDR3 is CASSDPRGRGQAFSGNTIYF. The DNA of the CDR3 is TGTGCCAGCAGTGATCCCCGAGGTCGGGGACAGGCTTTCTCTGGAAACACCATATATTTT.

This clone was seen many times. Other DNA sequences of this sample code for an identical CDR3. The chain employs TRBV9 and TRBJ2-3, with D possibly matching TRBD2 (5 bases). CDR1 is SGDLS and CDR2 is YYNGEE in the germline V gene. Trimming stripped 0 bases from V and 2 bases from J, with 10 bases between. The CDR3 consists of 15 residues. Here the CDR3 DNA reads TGTGCCAGCAGCGTAGTGGGAGCGTACACAGATACGCAGTATTTT. It encodes CASSVVGAYTDTQYF.

In nucleotides, the CDR3 is TGTGCCAGCAGACTGGCTAGCGGTTCATACAATGAGCAGTTCTTC. Translation: CASRLASGSYNEQFF. J is TRBJ2-1 and V is TRBV7-2; 7 bases map to TRBD2. This CDR3 is built from 15 residues. Germline V gene sequence: CDR1 SGHTA, CDR2 FQGNSA. Trimming removed 6 bases from V and 4 bases from J; junction bases left unmatched: 9.

The sample holds a few counts of this clone. The rearrangement uses TRBV29-1 and TRBJ1-1, with D unclear. The ends were cut back, 5 bases at V and 2 bases at J, with 12 bases in the middle. CDR1 and CDR2 (germline): SQVTM, ANQGSEA. There are 13 residues in the CDR3. CDR3 amino acids: CSVLSRTNTEAFF. CDR3 in DNA: TGCAGCGTTCTCAGTAGGACCAACACTGAAGCTTTCTTT. The complete variable domain, with remaining parts taken from reference TRBV29-1 and TRBJ1-1, reads SAVISQKPSRDICQRGTSLTIQCQVDSQVTMMFWYRQQPGQSLTLIATANQGSEATYESGFVIDKFPISRPNLTFSTLTVSNMSPEDSSIYLCSVLSRTNTEAFFGQGTRLTVV.

V usage is TRBV7-8 and J usage is TRBJ2-2; no clear D gene. The germline gives CDR1 SGHVS, CDR2 FQNEAQ. Trimming pared 1 base from V and 0 bases from J, leaving 9 bases between. The CDR3 contains 16 residues. This CDR3 is CASSLVADPNTGELFF. The CDR3 DNA follows: TGTGCCAGCAGCTTAGTAGCAGATCCGAACACCGGGGAGCTGTTTTTT.

The chain uses TRBV11-1 and TRBJ1-4, with 8 bases aligning to TRBD1. Per germline, CDR1 SGHAT and CDR2 FQDESV (reference sequence). The length of the CDR3 is 17 residues. The junction had 12 bases not matched to a gene; V was cut back by 4 bases and J by 5 bases. In nucleotides, the CDR3 is TGTGCCAGCAGCTACAGACCGGGGACAGGAGAAAATGAAAAACTGTTTTTT. Residues: CASSYRPGTGENEKLFF.

J is TRBJ2-5 and V is TRBV27, with 7 bases fitting TRBD2. This CDR3 region has 14 residues. The junction had 5 bases not matched to a gene; V was cut back by 5 bases and J by 2 bases. CDR1 MNHEY and CDR2 SMNVEV come from the germline V gene (reference sequence). The CDR3 loop is CASSRGGSQETQYF. The CDR3 DNA follows: TGTGCCAGCAGTCGCGGGGGATCTCAAGAGACCCAGTACTTC.

This clone was picked up a small number of times. J is TRBJ1-4 and V is TRBV4-1; TRBD1 is a possible D gene (6 bases). The germline V and J ends were trimmed by 4 bases and 2 bases, with 17 bases remaining between them. This CDR3 contains 17 residues. In germline, CDR1 is MGHRA, CDR2 YSYEKL. CDR3 region: CASSPGQSGVTNEKLFF. CDR3 DNA sequence: TGCGCCAGCAGCCCTGGCCAATCAGGGGTTACTAATGAAAAACTGTTTTTT.

The chain joins TRBV2 to TRBJ2-5; D uncertain. Germline V gene data show CDR1 as SNHLY and CDR2 as FYNNEI. The CDR3 loop spans 14 amino acids. V was shortened by 3 bases and J by 5 bases, with 13 bases between the two germline ends. CDR3 in amino acids: CASSDTLVLETQYF. The DNA for the CDR3 is TGTGCCAGCAGTGATACCCTAGTCCTGGAGACCCAGTACTTC.

A few counts support this clone. The rearrangement links TRBV19 to TRBJ1-1, with 8 bases fitting TRBD1. CDR1 LNHDA and CDR2 SQIVND come from the germline V gene (reference sequence). V dropped 5 bases and J dropped 10; count of bases not matched to a gene: 6. This CDR3 has 12 amino acids. In DNA, the CDR3 is TGTGCCAGTAGTCCCGGACAGGGCCGAGCTTTCTTT. Translating gives CASSPGQGRAFF.

This chain joins TRBV11-2 and TRBJ2-5, with D possibly TRBD2 on 5 matching bases. Germline loops: CDR1 SGHAT, CDR2 FQNNGV. There are 13 residues in the CDR3. Trimming took off 5 bases at V and 5 bases at J, with 12 bases between the two ends. As DNA, the CDR3 is TGTGCCAGCAGCACGGGAAACATGGAGACCCAGTACTTC. Protein sequence: CASSTGNMETQYF.

This chain links TRBV5-4 with TRBJ2-7; D is unclear. This CDR3 contains 14 residues. Trimming pared 0 bases from V and 3 bases from J, leaving 10 bases between. CDR1 SGHNT and CDR2 YYREEE come from the germline V gene (reference sequence). The CDR3 loop reads CASSLADGIYEQYF. CDR3 nucleotide sequence: TGTGCCAGCAGCTTGGCTGACGGAATCTACGAGCAGTACTTC.

The V call is TRBV25-1, the J call TRBJ2-7; tentatively, D is TRBD2 (6 bases). The V gene's germline CDR1 is MGHDK and CDR2 SYGVNS. The length of the CDR3 is 11 residues. Trimming pared 9 bases from V and 10 bases from J, leaving 16 bases between. CDR3 residues: CASTSGSKQYF. The CDR3 region has the DNA TGTGCCAGTACTTCCGGGAGTAAACAGTACTTC.

The J gene is TRBJ2-5, the V gene TRBV5-5; D is ambiguous. CDR3 length: 15 residues. Germline values: CDR1 SGHKS, CDR2 YYEKEE (reference sequence). With 4 bases removed from V and 1 base from J, the gap between germline ends came to 14 bases. The CDR3 DNA follows: TGTGCCAGCAGCCGTGAGCAGTGGGCCCAAGAGACCCAGTACTTC. Amino acids: CASSREQWAQETQYF. Full variable domain (rest looked up from reference TRBV5-5 and TRBJ2-5): DAGVTQSPTHLIKTRGQQVTLRCSPISGHKSVSWYQQVLGQGPQFIFQYYEKEERGRGNFPDRFSARQFPNYSSELNVNALLLGDSALYLCASSREQWAQETQYFGPGTRLLVL.

V usage is TRBV6-1 and J usage is TRBJ2-1, with no clear D. CDR3 length: 14 amino acids. Germline assignment: CDR1 MNHNS and CDR2 SASEGT. Between the trimmed V and J ends, which lost 5 bases and 3 bases, there was a span of 11 bases. The CDR3 here is CASSQNPYYNEQFF. The CDR3 nucleotides read TGTGCCAGCAGTCAGAACCCCTACTACAATGAGCAGTTCTTC.

This clone has a handful of counts. The chain uses TRBV7-2 and TRBJ1-5; no clear D. Germline values: CDR1 SGHTA, CDR2 FQGNSA. This CDR3 spans 14 amino acids. The V end was cut by 2 bases, the J end by 5 bases, with 10 bases between. For the CDR3, the DNA is TGTGCCAGCAGCTTATTGGGGATGGATCAGCCCCAGCATTTT. Its translation is CASSLLGMDQPQHF.

This clone was picked up a small number of times. V and J are TRBV4-2 and TRBJ2-3; 10 bases are a match to TRBD2. The length of the CDR3 is 16 residues. J was trimmed by 6 bases and V by 4 bases; bases with no gene match: 10. CDR1 and CDR2 (germline): LGHNA, YNFKEQ. CDR3 residues: CASSPLAGVAGDTQYF. The CDR3 coding sequence is TGTGCCAGCAGCCCTCTAGCGGGAGTGGCAGGGGATACGCAGTATTTT.

The chain links TRBV10-2 to TRBJ2-7; D is uncertain. Germline CDR1 and CDR2: WSHSY and SAAADI. The ends were cut back, 0 bases at V and 2 bases at J, with 11 bases in the middle. There are 15 residues in the CDR3. The CDR3 reads CASSESVTTTYEQYF. CDR3 nucleotide sequence: TGCGCCAGCAGTGAGTCGGTAACTACTACCTACGAGCAGTACTTC.